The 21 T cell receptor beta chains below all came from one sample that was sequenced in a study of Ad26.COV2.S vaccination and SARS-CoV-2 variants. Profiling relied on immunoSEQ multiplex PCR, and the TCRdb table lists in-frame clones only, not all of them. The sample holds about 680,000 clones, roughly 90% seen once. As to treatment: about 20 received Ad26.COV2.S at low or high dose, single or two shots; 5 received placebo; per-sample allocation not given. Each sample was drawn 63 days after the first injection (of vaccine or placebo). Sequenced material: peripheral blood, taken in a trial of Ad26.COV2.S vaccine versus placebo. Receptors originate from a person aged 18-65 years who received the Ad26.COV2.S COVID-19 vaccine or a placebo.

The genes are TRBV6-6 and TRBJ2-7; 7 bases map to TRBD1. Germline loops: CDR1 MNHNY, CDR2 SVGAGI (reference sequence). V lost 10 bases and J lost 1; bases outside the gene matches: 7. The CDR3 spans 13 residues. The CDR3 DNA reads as TGTGCCACCCGACAGGGAGCGTCCTACGAGCAGTACTTC. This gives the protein CATRQGASYEQYF.

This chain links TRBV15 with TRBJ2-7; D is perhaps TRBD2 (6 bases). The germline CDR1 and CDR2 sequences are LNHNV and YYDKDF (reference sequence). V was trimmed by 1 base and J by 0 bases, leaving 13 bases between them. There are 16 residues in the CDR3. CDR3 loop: CATSRGWGGDSYEQYF. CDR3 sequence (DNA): TGTGCCACCAGCAGAGGTTGGGGCGGGGACTCCTACGAGCAGTACTTC.

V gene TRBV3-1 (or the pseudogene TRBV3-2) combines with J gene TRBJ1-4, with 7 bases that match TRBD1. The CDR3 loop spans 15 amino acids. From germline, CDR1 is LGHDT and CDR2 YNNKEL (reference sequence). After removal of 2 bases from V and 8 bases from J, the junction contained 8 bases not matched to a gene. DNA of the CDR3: TGTGCCAGCAGCCAACGAGGGGGCCCGGGGGAAAAACTGTTTTTT. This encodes CASSQRGGPGEKLFF.

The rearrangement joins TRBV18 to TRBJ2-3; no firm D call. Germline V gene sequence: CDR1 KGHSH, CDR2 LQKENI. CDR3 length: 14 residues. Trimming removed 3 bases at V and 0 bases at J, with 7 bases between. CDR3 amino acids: CASSPPASTDTQYF. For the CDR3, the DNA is TGTGCCAGCTCACCGCCAGCTAGCACAGATACGCAGTATTTT.

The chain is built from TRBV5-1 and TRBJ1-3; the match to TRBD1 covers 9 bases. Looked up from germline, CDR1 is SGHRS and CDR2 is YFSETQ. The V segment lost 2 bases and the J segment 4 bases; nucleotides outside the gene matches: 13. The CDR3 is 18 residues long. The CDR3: CASSFGTGTARGGNTIYF. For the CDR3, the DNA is TGCGCCAGCAGCTTCGGGACAGGGACCGCCAGGGGCGGAAACACCATATATTTT. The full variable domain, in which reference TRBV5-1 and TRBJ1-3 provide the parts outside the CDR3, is KAGVTQTPRYLIKTRGQQVTLSCSPISGHRSVSWYQQTPGQGLQFLFEYFSETQRNKGNFPGRFSGRQFSNSRSEMNVSTLELGDSALYLCASSFGTGTARGGNTIYFGEGSWLTVV.

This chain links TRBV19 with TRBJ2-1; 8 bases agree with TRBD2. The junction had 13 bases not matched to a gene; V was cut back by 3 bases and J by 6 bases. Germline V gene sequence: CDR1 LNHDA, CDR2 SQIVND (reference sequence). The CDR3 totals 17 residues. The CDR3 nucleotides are TGTGCCAGTAGTATGAGGGGTGGGGGACTAGTTACCAATGAGCAGTTCTTC. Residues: CASSMRGGGLVTNEQFF.

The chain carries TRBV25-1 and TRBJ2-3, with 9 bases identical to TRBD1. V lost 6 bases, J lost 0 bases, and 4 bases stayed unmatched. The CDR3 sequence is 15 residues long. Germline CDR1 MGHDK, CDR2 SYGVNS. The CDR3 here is CASRGGQGSTDTQYF. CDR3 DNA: TGTGCCAGCAGGGGGGGACAGGGAAGCACAGATACGCAGTATTTT.

CDR3 amino acids: CASRGGTSGRERYNEQFF. The CDR3 DNA is TGTGCCAGCAGGGGGGGGACTAGCGGGAGGGAAAGGTACAATGAGCAGTTCTTC. The rearrangement uses TRBV5-4 and TRBJ2-1; 16 nucleotides agree with TRBD2. CDR1 and CDR2 (germline): SGHNT, YYREEE (reference sequence). CDR3 length equals 18 residues. J gave up 4 bases and V 5 bases, and 9 bases lay outside the gene matches.

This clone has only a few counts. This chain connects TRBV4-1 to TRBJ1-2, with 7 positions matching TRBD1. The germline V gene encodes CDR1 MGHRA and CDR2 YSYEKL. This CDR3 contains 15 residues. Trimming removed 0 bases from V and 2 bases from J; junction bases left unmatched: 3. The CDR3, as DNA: TGCGCCAGCAGCCAAGACGACAGGGAGAACTATGGCTACACCTTC. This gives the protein CASSQDDRENYGYTF.

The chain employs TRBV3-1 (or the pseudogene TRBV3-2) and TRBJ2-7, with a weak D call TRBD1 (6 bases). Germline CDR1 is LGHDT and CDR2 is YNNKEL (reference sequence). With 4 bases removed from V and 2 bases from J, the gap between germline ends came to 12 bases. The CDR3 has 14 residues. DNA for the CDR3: TGTGCCAGCAGCCCCCCGGACAGACCCTACGAGCAGTACTTC. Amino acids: CASSPPDRPYEQYF.

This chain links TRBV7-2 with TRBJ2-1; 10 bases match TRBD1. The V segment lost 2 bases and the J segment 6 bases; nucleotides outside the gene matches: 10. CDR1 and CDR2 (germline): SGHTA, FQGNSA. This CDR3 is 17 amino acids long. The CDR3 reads CASSLFAPTGGGNEQFF. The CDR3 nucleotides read TGTGCCAGCAGCTTATTTGCCCCGACAGGGGGCGGCAATGAGCAGTTCTTC.

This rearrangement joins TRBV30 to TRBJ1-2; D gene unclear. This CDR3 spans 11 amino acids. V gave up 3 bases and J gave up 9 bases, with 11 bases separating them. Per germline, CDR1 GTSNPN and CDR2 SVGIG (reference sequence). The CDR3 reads CAWSEDGSYTF. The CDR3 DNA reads TGTGCCTGGAGCGAGGACGGGAGCTACACCTTC.

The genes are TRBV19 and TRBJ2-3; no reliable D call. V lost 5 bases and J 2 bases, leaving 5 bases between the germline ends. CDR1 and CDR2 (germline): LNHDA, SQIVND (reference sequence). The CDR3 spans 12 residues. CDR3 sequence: CASSLNTDTQYF. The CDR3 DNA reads TGTGCCAGTAGTTTAAACACAGATACGCAGTATTTT. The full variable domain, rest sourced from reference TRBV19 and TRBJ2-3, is DGGITQSPKYLFRKEGQNVTLSCEQNLNHDAMYWYRQDPGQGLRLIYYSQIVNDFQKGDIAEGYSVSREKKESFPLTVTSAQKNPTAFYLCASSLNTDTQYFGPGTRLTVL.

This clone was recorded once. CDR3 residues: CASSEHWRASGRNTGELFF. The CDR3 DNA is TGCGCCAGCAGTGAGCACTGGCGGGCTAGCGGGAGAAACACCGGGGAGCTGTTTTTT. The chain employs TRBV10-1 and TRBJ2-2, with 10 bases fitting TRBD2. Unmatched junction bases numbered 11, after V lost 2 bases and J lost 2 bases. Germline lookup yields CDR1 WNHNN and CDR2 SYGVQD (reference sequence). The CDR3 loop spans 19 amino acids.

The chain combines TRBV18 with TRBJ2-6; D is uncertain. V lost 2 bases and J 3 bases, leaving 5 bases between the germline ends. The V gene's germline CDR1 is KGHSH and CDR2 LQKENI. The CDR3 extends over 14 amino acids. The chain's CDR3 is CASSPKDGANVLTF. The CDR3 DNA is TGTGCCAGCTCACCAAAGGATGGGGCCAACGTCCTGACTTTC.

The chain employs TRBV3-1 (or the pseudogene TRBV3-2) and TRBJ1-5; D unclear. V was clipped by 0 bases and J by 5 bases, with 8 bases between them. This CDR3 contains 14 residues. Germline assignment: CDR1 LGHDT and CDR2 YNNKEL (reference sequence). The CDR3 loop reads CASSQDGQDQPQHF. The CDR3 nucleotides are TGTGCCAGCAGCCAAGATGGGCAGGATCAGCCCCAGCATTTT.

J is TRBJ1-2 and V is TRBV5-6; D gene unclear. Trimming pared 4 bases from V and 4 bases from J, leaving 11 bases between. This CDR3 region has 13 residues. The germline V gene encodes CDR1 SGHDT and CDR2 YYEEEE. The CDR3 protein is CASSAVASYGYTF. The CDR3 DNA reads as TGTGCCAGCAGCGCCGTCGCTTCCTATGGCTACACCTTC.

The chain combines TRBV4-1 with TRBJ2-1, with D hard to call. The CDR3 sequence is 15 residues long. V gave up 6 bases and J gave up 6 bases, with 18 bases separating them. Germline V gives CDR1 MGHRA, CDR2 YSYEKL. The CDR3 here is CASREHQGPLNEQFF. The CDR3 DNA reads TGCGCCAGCAGGGAACATCAAGGGCCCCTCAATGAGCAGTTCTTC.

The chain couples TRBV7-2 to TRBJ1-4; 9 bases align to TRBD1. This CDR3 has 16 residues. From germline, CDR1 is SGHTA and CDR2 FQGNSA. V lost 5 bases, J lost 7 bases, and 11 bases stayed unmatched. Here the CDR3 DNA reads TGTGCCAGCAGCCGCGGACAGGGGCCCGGGATTGAAAAACTGTTTTTT. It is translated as CASSRGQGPGIEKLFF.

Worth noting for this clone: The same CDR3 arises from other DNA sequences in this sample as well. In nucleotides, the CDR3 is TGTGCCAGCAGCTTAGGCCTCGGGACCCAGTACTTC. Protein: CASSLGLGTQYF. The chain couples TRBV13 to TRBJ2-5; D is undetermined. Germline lookup yields CDR1 PRHDT and CDR2 FYEKMQ (reference sequence). This CDR3 spans 12 amino acids. Deletions cut 0 bases from V and 7 bases from J, with 6 bases between.

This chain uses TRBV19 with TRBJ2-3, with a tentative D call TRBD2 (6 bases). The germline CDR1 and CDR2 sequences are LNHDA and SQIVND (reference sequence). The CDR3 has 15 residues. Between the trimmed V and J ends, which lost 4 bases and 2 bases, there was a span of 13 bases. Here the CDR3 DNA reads TGTGCCAGTAGTAATAGCGGCCTACTCACAGATACGCAGTATTTT. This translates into CASSNSGLLTDTQYF.